This T cell receptor beta chain originates from a study of T cell responses to AZD1222 COVID-19 vaccine. Produced via immunoSEQ multiplex PCR; TCRdb's table is partial and in-frame only. The table records around 150,000 clones, roughly 89% of them present only once. V was pared by 1 base and J by 3 bases, with 12 bases of the junction left unmatched. The CDR3 has 17 amino acids. In germline, CDR1 is MNHNS, CDR2 SASEGT. V gene TRBV6-1 combines with J gene TRBJ2-7, with 7 bases aligning to TRBD1. This sample comprised peripheral blood, obtained on day 0 of AZD1222 vaccination. This receptor was obtained from an adult in good health. The CDR3 loop is CASSEGGMTGSFYEQYF. In DNA, the CDR3 is TGTGCCAGCAGTGAAGGCGGTATGACAGGGTCCTTCTACGAGCAGTACTTC.